What follows describes a single T cell receptor (beta chain). This entry comes from a study of cytomegalovirus exposure and HLA in healthy donors. Primers for the PCR totalled 60 Vbeta and 13 Jbeta. Some clones are missing from TCRdb's copy, which holds only in-frame ones; the method was immunoSEQ multiplex PCR. Counted here are around 140,000 clones, over 60% occurring once; the ten biggest clones make up approximately 4.5%. This clonotype was obtained from a male donor in good health and CMV-seropositive. The sample was PBMCs.

This CDR3 is CASSYTGTGASPLHF. CDR3 bases: TGTGCCAGCAGCTATACCGGGACAGGGGCCTCACCCCTCCACTTT. The chain carries TRBV9 and TRBJ1-6; 10 nucleotides line up with TRBD1. CDR1 and CDR2 from the germline V gene are SGDLS and YYNGEE. The CDR3 has 15 amino acids. The V segment lost 4 bases and the J segment 10 bases; nucleotides outside the gene matches: 8.